One and the same sample provided the 26 T cell receptor beta chains below, sequenced in a study of CD8+ T cells in alopecia areata. Sequencing used cDNA as its template, made by extracting RNA and reverse transcribing it. Libraries were prepared by immunoSEQ multiplex PCR; TCRdb keeps only in-frame clonotypes and omits some of them. The sample yields 150,000 to 250,000 clones, more than 45% seen once. This sample's treatment: oral pan-JAK inhibitor, 5-10 mg twice daily. The sequenced sample was CD4+ T cells sorted from blood, obtained at week 24, from a patient treated with tofacitinib. The receptor set was obtained from a human donor with alopecia areata.

This rearrangement joins TRBV29-1 to TRBJ1-5; D call uncertain. The CDR3 consists of 12 residues. V lost 4 bases, J lost 1 base, and 5 bases lay in between. Germline V CDR1 and CDR2: SQVTM, ANQGSEA. The CDR3 sequence is CSVAGSNQPQHF. The CDR3 coding sequence is TGCAGCGTTGCAGGAAGCAATCAGCCCCAGCATTTT.

The J gene is TRBJ2-7, the V gene TRBV27; D possibly corresponds to TRBD2 (5 bases). Germline values: CDR1 MNHEY, CDR2 SMNVEV (reference sequence). There are 14 residues in the CDR3. Trimming shortened V by 2 bases and J by 3 bases, and 11 bases separated the two germline ends. The CDR3 DNA sequence: TGTGCCAGCAGTTTAGTGGGTGCGGGCTACGAGCAGTACTTC. This gives the protein CASSLVGAGYEQYF.

This clone occurred once. The J gene is TRBJ2-5, the V gene TRBV6-5; D ambiguous. This CDR3 has 13 residues. Germline CDR1 reads MNHEY; CDR2 reads SVGAGI. The V and J ends lost 4 bases and 5 bases respectively, with 11 bases between them. CDR3 sequence (DNA): TGTGCCAGCAGTTCTGGGGTGGGGGAGACCCAGTACTTC. It translates to CASSSGVGETQYF.

The rearrangement uses TRBV28 and TRBJ1-5; no clear D. Trimming took 8 bases from V and 1 from J, leaving 6 bases between them. This CDR3 comprises 12 residues. Germline V gene data show CDR1 as MDHEN and CDR2 as SYDVKM. The CDR3 here is CASRESNQPQHF. The DNA for the CDR3 is TGTGCCAGCCGGGAGAGCAATCAGCCCCAGCATTTT.

The V call is TRBV5-4, the J call TRBJ1-4; no definite D call. The CDR3 loop spans 15 amino acids. Germline V gene sequence: CDR1 SGHNT, CDR2 YYREEE (reference sequence). Deletions cut 3 bases from V and 3 bases from J, with 12 bases between. In nucleotides, the CDR3 is TGTGCCAGCAGCTCTCCCGGACTACCTAATGAAAAACTGTTTTTT. Its translation: CASSSPGLPNEKLFF. Based on the CDR3 plus reference TRBV5-4 and TRBJ1-4, the full variable domain is ETGVTQSPTHLIKTRGQQVTLRCSSQSGHNTVSWYQQALGQGPQFIFQYYREEENGRGNFPPRFSGLQFPNYSSELNVNALELDDSALYLCASSSPGLPNEKLFFGSGTQLSVL.

This clone was observed a handful of times. The chain has TRBV7-8 and TRBJ1-1; 7 bases are shared with TRBD1. The germline CDR1 and CDR2 sequences are SGHVS and FQNEAQ. The CDR3 contains 15 residues. The trim removed 5 bases at V and 3 bases at J, leaving 9 bases unmatched. CDR3 DNA: TGTGCCAGCAGCAACCGGGACAGCACCTACACTGAAGCTTTCTTT. It translates to CASSNRDSTYTEAFF. Full variable domain (rest looked up from reference TRBV7-8 and TRBJ1-1): GAGVSQSPRYKVAKRGQDVALRCDPISGHVSLFWYQQALGQGPEFLTYFQNEAQLDKSGLPSDRFFAERPEGSVSTLKIQRTQQEDSAVYLCASSNRDSTYTEAFFGQGTRLTVV.

This clone has just a few counts. The genes are TRBV6-1 and TRBJ2-7; D not certain. The CDR3 consists of 11 residues. V was trimmed by 7 bases and J by 4 bases, leaving 8 bases between them. Germline CDR1 reads MNHNS; CDR2 reads SASEGT. The CDR3 DNA sequence: TGTGCCAGCATAGGGTTATACGAGCAGTACTTC. Translating it yields CASIGLYEQYF.

V and J are TRBV20-1 and TRBJ1-2; D is perhaps TRBD1 (5 bases). CDR1 is DFQATT and CDR2 is SNEGSKA in the germline V gene (reference sequence). Trimming removed 7 bases at V and 5 bases at J, with 11 bases between. CDR3 size: 11 residues. The CDR3 protein is CSDDRRYGYTF. CDR3 coding DNA: TGCAGTGACGACAGAAGATATGGCTACACCTTC.

J is TRBJ2-5 and V is TRBV7-6; 11 bases agree with TRBD2. The CDR3 has 17 residues. J lost 0 bases, V lost 5 bases, and 8 bases had no gene match. In germline, CDR1 is SGHVS, CDR2 FNYEAQ. The CDR3 sequence: CASSRHASGGNQETQYF. CDR3 sequence (DNA): TGTGCCAGCAGCCGGCACGCTAGCGGGGGGAACCAAGAGACCCAGTACTTC.

At least ten counts were recorded for this clone. V and J are TRBV7-2 and TRBJ2-7; TRBD2 matches 13 bases. V lost 3 bases to trimming and J lost 2 bases; unmatched junction nucleotides: 1. Germline CDR1 SGHTA, CDR2 FQGNSA. The CDR3 covers 15 residues. The CDR3 nucleotides read TGTGCCAGCAGCTTGGGACTAGCGGGAACCTACGAGCAGTACTTC. Its translation: CASSLGLAGTYEQYF.

The chain combines TRBV27 with TRBJ2-7; D uncertain. Germline CDR1 and CDR2: MNHEY and SMNVEV (reference sequence). The CDR3 has 14 residues. V lost 2 bases and J lost 0, with 8 bases in between. CDR3: CASSLVRSSYEQYF. CDR3 nucleotide sequence: TGTGCCAGCAGTTTAGTCCGGAGCTCCTACGAGCAGTACTTC.

This clone was counted between two and nine times. This chain uses TRBV5-4 with TRBJ2-1, with TRBD2 matching over 13 bases. From germline, CDR1 is SGHNT and CDR2 YYREEE (reference sequence). Trimming at V came to 4 bases and at J to 4 bases, leaving 5 bases not matched to a gene. The CDR3 is 16 residues long. This chain's CDR3 is CASSAMGLAGYNEQFF. CDR3 nucleotide sequence: TGTGCCAGCAGCGCAATGGGACTAGCGGGGTACAATGAGCAGTTCTTC.

J is TRBJ1-5 and V is TRBV19; D possibly corresponds to TRBD1 (5 bases). Germline-derived CDR1 and CDR2 are LNHDA and SQIVND (reference sequence). Trimming took 3 bases from V and 4 from J, leaving 10 bases between them. The CDR3 is made up of 14 amino acids. CDR3: CASSMNGGNQPQHF. CDR3 bases: TGTGCCAGTAGTATGAATGGGGGAAATCAGCCCCAGCATTTT. The complete variable domain, with remaining parts taken from reference TRBV19 and TRBJ1-5, reads DGGITQSPKYLFRKEGQNVTLSCEQNLNHDAMYWYRQDPGQGLRLIYYSQIVNDFQKGDIAEGYSVSREKKESFPLTVTSAQKNPTAFYLCASSMNGGNQPQHFGDGTRLSIL.

V gene TRBV10-3 combines with J gene TRBJ2-5, with 9 bases identical to TRBD1. The CDR3 runs 17 residues. Losses at the gene ends were 2 bases for V and 5 bases for J; bases not matched to a gene: 12. CDR1 ENHRY and CDR2 SYGVKD come from the germline V gene. The CDR3 DNA follows: TGTGCCATCAGTGAGGGGACAGGGAGTCCTGCTGGGGAGACCCAGTACTTC. Residues: CAISEGTGSPAGETQYF.

The chain is built from TRBV4-2 and TRBJ1-2; D remains unclear. V was cut by 1 base and J by 6 bases, with 15 bases left in between. Germline lookup yields CDR1 LGHNA and CDR2 YNFKEQ. CDR3 size: 15 residues. The CDR3 protein is CASSQGGNKEDGYTF. The CDR3 region has the DNA TGTGCCAGCAGCCAAGGGGGAAATAAAGAGGATGGCTACACCTTC.

The chain has TRBV28 and TRBJ2-7; D ambiguous. This CDR3 has 14 residues. Germline lookup yields CDR1 MDHEN and CDR2 SYDVKM. V was shortened by 5 bases and J by 6 bases, with 17 bases between the two germline ends. In DNA form, the CDR3 reads TGTGCCAGCAGTCTTCCTACACGGTTCGGCGAGCAGTACTTC. This sequence encodes CASSLPTRFGEQYF.

The rearrangement links TRBV10-3 to TRBJ1-2, with 7 bases fitting TRBD1. Germline V gene data show CDR1 as ENHRY and CDR2 as SYGVKD. The CDR3 runs 12 residues. V shed 6 bases, J shed 6 bases, and the junction held 4 bases outside the gene matches. The DNA of the CDR3 is TGTGCCATCAGCGACAGGGACAATGGCTACACCTTC. Translating it yields CAISDRDNGYTF.

V usage is TRBV5-1 and J usage is TRBJ1-1; 7 nucleotides match TRBD1. Germline CDR1 is SGHRS and CDR2 is YFSETQ. V lost 3 bases and J lost 1; bases outside the gene matches: 6. This CDR3 has 15 amino acids. The CDR3 bases are TGCGCCAGCAGCTCGAAACAGGGGTCGAACACTGAAGCTTTCTTT. Amino acid sequence: CASSSKQGSNTEAFF. The variable domain in full, completed from reference TRBV5-1 and TRBJ1-1, reads KAGVTQTPRYLIKTRGQQVTLSCSPISGHRSVSWYQQTPGQGLQFLFEYFSETQRNKGNFPGRFSGRQFSNSRSEMNVSTLELGDSALYLCASSSKQGSNTEAFFGQGTRLTVV.

The rearrangement links TRBV27 to TRBJ2-3; D not resolved. V was pared by 4 bases and J by 1 base, with 9 bases between. The CDR3 consists of 14 residues. Germline lookup yields CDR1 MNHEY and CDR2 SMNVEV (reference sequence). CDR3 region: CASSSFVGTDTQYF. The CDR3 coding sequence is TGTGCCAGCAGTTCATTCGTTGGCACAGATACGCAGTATTTT.

This clone was counted a single time. This chain links TRBV27 with TRBJ2-5, with D maybe TRBD2 (6 bases). The CDR3 is 15 amino acids. The V gene's germline CDR1 is MNHEY and CDR2 SMNVEV (reference sequence). V lost 5 bases and J 5 bases, leaving 18 bases between the germline ends. In DNA form, the CDR3 reads TGTGCCAGCAGTCCTCGGTCTAGCGCGAGGGAGACCCAGTACTTC. This sequence encodes CASSPRSSARETQYF.

The chain links TRBV29-1 to TRBJ2-1, with a weak D call TRBD2 (6 bases). This CDR3 is built from 13 residues. Germline assignment: CDR1 SQVTM and CDR2 ANQGSEA. The V end lost 6 bases, the J end lost 8 bases, and 17 bases lay between the germline ends. CDR3 loop: CSVYRDSLHEQFF. The CDR3, as DNA: TGCAGCGTCTACCGGGACTCCCTCCATGAGCAGTTCTTC.

The V and J genes are TRBV6-4 and TRBJ2-3; 8 bases align to TRBD2. Trimming at V came to 2 bases and at J to 1 base, leaving 2 bases not matched to a gene. The germline V gene encodes CDR1 MRHNA and CDR2 SNTAGT. This CDR3 comprises 15 residues. The CDR3 DNA follows: TGTGCCAGCAGTGACGAACTAGCGGGCACAGATACGCAGTATTTT. This translates into CASSDELAGTDTQYF.

This chain connects TRBV27 to TRBJ1-4; D is unclear. The CDR3 loop spans 18 amino acids. Germline CDR1 reads MNHEY; CDR2 reads SMNVEV (reference sequence). The V end lost 4 bases, the J end lost 0 bases, and 18 bases lay between the germline ends. This CDR3 is CASSSSPPSFATNEKLFF. CDR3 bases: TGTGCCAGCAGTTCGAGCCCCCCGTCCTTTGCAACTAATGAAAAACTGTTTTTT.

The V call is TRBV5-6, the J call TRBJ2-5; 8 bases align to TRBD1. The ends lost 4 bases at V and 2 bases at J; junction bases unmatched: 4. There are 14 residues in the CDR3. Germline V CDR1 and CDR2: SGHDT, YYEEEE. CDR3 loop: CASSHTGGQETQYF. The CDR3 DNA reads TGTGCCAGCAGCCATACAGGGGGGCAAGAGACCCAGTACTTC. Complete variable domain (other parts from reference TRBV5-6 and TRBJ2-5): DAGVTQSPTHLIKTRGQQVTLRCSPKSGHDTVSWYQQALGQGPQFIFQYYEEEERQRGNFPDRFSGHQFPNYSSELNVNALLLGDSALYLCASSHTGGQETQYFGPGTRLLVL.

This clone occurred many times. The rearrangement links TRBV19 to TRBJ1-1; the D gene is possibly TRBD1 (5 bases). With 9 bases removed from V and 0 bases from J, the gap between germline ends came to 11 bases. This CDR3 has 13 residues. Germline CDR1 LNHDA, CDR2 SQIVND (reference sequence). Written as DNA, the CDR3 is TGTGCCAGCATGGGGGGTTTGAACACTGAAGCTTTCTTT. Translation gives CASMGGLNTEAFF.

The chain links TRBV14 to TRBJ2-2; D gene unclear. Germline V gives CDR1 SGHDN, CDR2 FVKESK. Trimming removed 2 bases from V and 7 bases from J, with 8 bases in between. The CDR3 runs 13 residues. CDR3 sequence: CASSQSRSGELFF. Here the CDR3 DNA reads TGTGCCAGCAGCCAATCGAGGAGCGGGGAGCTGTTTTTT.